This T cell receptor (beta chain) is from a study of T cell responses to AZD1222 COVID-19 vaccine. V was trimmed by 5 bases and J by 5 bases, leaving 21 bases between them. Germline CDR1 reads MDHEN; CDR2 reads SYDVKM. The length of the CDR3 is 16 residues. This clone turned up a few times. Its antigen is not known. Study-level results: Baseline testing showed seropositivity in only five to seven AZD1222 recipients. A mostly white British donor set with more females was recruited, and clonal diversity was possibly underestimated. Spike-specific TCR breadth and depth both grew after two AZD1222 doses. There were vaccine-associated CD4 TCRs across spike, dominant at 160-218 and 743-854.

Measured with immunoSEQ multiplex PCR; TCRdb has only the in-frame clones, and not every one. This table holds 120,000 to 150,000 clones, roughly nine tenths found once. The sequencing used peripheral blood, collected on day 0 of AZD1222 vaccination. V usage is TRBV28 and J usage is TRBJ1-1, with D possibly being TRBD1 (6 bases). This clonotype was obtained from an adult in good health. This chain's CDR3 is CASSPLDNRVNTEAFF. In DNA form, the CDR3 reads TGTGCCAGCAGTCCCCTCGACAACAGGGTAAATACTGAAGCTTTCTTT.